This T cell receptor (beta chain) was recovered during a study of human T cells and chemical hapten exposure (dated by TCRdb to about 2021). In terms of the full investigation: For sensitization, 2% DPC in acetone was applied to a 2 cm by 2 cm area of upper inner arm skin. Throughout the roughly 25-week study period, patients were also given weekly therapeutic DPC doses on the scalp. Patch tests used Finn chambers with 0.01% DPC on the upper back, scored after 6 days by International Contact Dermatitis Research Group standards. Most of the patients in the cohort were female, and the cohort covered alopecia areata with under or over 50% scalp involvement, alopecia totalis and alopecia universalis. Libraries were pooled for sequencing, and variation in per-sample TCR yields was attributed mainly to small differences in library volumes within the pool. This study followed changes in the peripheral blood TCR repertoire in vivo during primary and secondary sensitization of alopecia patients to the hapten diphenylcyclopropenone (DPC). Patient blood was sampled pre-sensitization (week 0) and at 2, 6 and about 24 weeks after DPC sensitization. About 30 alopecia patients provided blood for TCR sequencing at one to four time points (pre-sensitization, 2, 6 and 24 weeks). Broader findings and caveats from the paper: All patients had alopecia, a presumed autoimmune disease, so their immune response might differ from that of healthy individuals. Repeated subsampling changed both the strength of the expansion versus patch-test correlation and the threshold at which the correlation became significant. DPC sensitization did not change the number of TCRs with a frequency above 1 in 1000, and there was no evidence of changes in global repertoire structure. The number of PT1 expanded TCRs positively correlated with patch test score, significant at thresholds 8, 16 and 32 but not 4. Compared with pre-sensitization or healthy control sets, expanded TCRs formed significantly more large CDR3 similarity clusters, which is consistent with antigen-driven responses.

This clonotype was seen a few times. The clone's antigen remains unknown. One base away there is no much larger clone; base qualities are not given. According to the study, the label for this sample's time point signals: patch test 2, 6 weeks after DPC sensitization. What the treatment or condition label conveys for this sample: therapeutic diphenylcyclopropenone sensitization with weekly scalp DPC. At every patch-test visit, the blood draw took place before the patch test was put on. Eligible patients were aged 18 to 70, diagnosed with alopecia, deemed suitable for DPC therapy, and excluded if pregnant. Total RNA was extracted from unfractionated whole blood collected in Tempus Blood RNA tubes. From its cysteine to its phenylalanine, the CDR3 spans 14 amino acids. Only the CDR3 DNA stays, 42 bases, in frame from base 1. Cut back by 2 bases and 11 bases, the V and J ends lie 18 bases apart. CDR1 and CDR2, looked up from the germline V gene (reference sequence), are LGHDT and YNNKEL.

The library relied on RACE. Sequencing was carried out with a NextSeq 500. Library preparation attached unique molecular identifiers to individual cDNA molecules for quantitative, reproducible TCR counting. For every blood RNA sample, sequencing covered both the TCR alpha and TCR beta chains. The authors' analysis ran thus. Samples had a median of about 90,000 TCRs, with a range from roughly 23,224 to 700,000. V, J and CDR3 annotation of the TCR reads was performed with the Decombinator software suite. For PS versus PT1 abundance plots, all samples were subsampled to the same number of TCRs (28,000). Expanded TCRs were defined as absent before sensitization and observed at least eight times at the 2-week time point. TCRdb trimmed public reads at Q25 via fastp, called clones via MiXCR and kept in-frame beta chains. Rows with one shared CDR3 protein collapse into an entry with the most common genes and DNA. V and J calls and clone size were set by TCRdb, not the authors. This sample lists some 350,000 distinct CDR3 sequences; nearly 6.5% were detected once. The top ten clones comprise about 5.4% of the sample.

The chain employs TRBV3-1 and TRBJ1-1; a tentative D match to TRBD1 spans 6 bases. This TCR came from a woman in her late teens or twenties with alopecia areata. Some clones in this sample may be carry-over from other donors' samples. The specimen was whole blood, collected in connection with sensitization to the hapten diphenylcyclopropenone (DPC). The nucleotide sequence is given as TGTGCCAGCAGCCAACAGGGGCGCGTTCGGGAGGCTTTCTTT. Translated, this gives CASSQQGRVREAFF.